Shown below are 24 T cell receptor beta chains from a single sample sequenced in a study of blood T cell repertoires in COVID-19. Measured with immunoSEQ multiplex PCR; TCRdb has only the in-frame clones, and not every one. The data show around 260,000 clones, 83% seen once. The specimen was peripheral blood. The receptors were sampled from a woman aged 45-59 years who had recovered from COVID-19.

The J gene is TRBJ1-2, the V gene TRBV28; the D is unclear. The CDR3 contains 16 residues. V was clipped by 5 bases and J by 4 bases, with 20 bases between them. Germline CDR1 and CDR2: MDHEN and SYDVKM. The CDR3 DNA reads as TGTGCCAGCAGTCCATCTTTAGGCGGGCCGGGCTATGGCTACACCTTC. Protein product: CASSPSLGGPGYGYTF.

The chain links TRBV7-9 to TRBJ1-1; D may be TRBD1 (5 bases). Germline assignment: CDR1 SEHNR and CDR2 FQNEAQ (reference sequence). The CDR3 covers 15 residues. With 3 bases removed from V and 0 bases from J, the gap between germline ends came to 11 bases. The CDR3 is CASSLSAGVNTEAFF. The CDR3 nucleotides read TGTGCCAGCAGCTTGTCAGCGGGGGTGAACACTGAAGCTTTCTTT.

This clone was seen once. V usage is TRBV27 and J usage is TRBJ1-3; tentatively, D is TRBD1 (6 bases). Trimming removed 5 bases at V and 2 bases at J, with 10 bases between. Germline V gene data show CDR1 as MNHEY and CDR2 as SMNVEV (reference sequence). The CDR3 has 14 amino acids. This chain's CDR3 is CASSPAGAGNTIYF. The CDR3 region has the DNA TGTGCCAGCAGTCCGGCAGGGGCTGGAAACACCATATATTTT.

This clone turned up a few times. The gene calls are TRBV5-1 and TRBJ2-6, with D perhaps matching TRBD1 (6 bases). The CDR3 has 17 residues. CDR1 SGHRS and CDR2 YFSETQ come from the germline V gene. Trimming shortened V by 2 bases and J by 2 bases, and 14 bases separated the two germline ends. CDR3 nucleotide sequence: TGCGCCAGCAGCTTTGGACTTACAGGGCCTGGGGCCAACGTCCTGACTTTC. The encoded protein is CASSFGLTGPGANVLTF.

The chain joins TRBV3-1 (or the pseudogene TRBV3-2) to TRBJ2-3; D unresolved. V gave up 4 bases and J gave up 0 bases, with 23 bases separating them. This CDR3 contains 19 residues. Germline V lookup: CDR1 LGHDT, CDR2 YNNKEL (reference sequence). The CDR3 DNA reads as TGTGCCAGCAGCCCCTGGAAGGTGGCAGGCATTGATAGCACAGATACGCAGTATTTT. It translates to CASSPWKVAGIDSTDTQYF.

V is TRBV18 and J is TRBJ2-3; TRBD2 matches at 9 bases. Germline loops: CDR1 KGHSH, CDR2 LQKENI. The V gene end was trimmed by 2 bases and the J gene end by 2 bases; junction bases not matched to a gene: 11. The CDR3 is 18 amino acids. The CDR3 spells CASSPSVGLAGSTDTQYF. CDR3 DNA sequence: TGTGCCAGCTCACCATCCGTTGGGCTAGCGGGGTCCACAGATACGCAGTATTTT.

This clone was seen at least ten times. CDR3 sequence reads: CASSLPHRVGYTF. The CDR3 DNA follows: TGTGCCAGCAGCTTGCCTCACAGGGTTGGCTACACCTTC. The V and J genes are TRBV5-4 and TRBJ1-2; D is possibly TRBD1 (6 bases). Germline V lookup: CDR1 SGHNT, CDR2 YYREEE (reference sequence). The CDR3 sequence is 13 residues long. Trimming took 1 base from V and 7 from J, leaving 11 bases between them.

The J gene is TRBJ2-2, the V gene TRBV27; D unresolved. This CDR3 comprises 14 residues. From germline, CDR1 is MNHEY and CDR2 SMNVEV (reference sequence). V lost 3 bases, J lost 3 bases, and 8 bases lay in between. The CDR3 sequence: CASSFLQYTGELFF. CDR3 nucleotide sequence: TGTGCCAGCAGTTTTTTACAGTACACCGGGGAGCTGTTTTTT.

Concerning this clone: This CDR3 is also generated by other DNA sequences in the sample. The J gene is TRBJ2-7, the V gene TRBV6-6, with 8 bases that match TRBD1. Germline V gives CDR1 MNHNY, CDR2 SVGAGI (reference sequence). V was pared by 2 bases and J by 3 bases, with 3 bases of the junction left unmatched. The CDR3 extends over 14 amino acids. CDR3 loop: CASSYLGQGYEQYF. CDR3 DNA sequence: TGTGCCAGCAGTTACCTCGGACAGGGCTACGAGCAGTACTTC.

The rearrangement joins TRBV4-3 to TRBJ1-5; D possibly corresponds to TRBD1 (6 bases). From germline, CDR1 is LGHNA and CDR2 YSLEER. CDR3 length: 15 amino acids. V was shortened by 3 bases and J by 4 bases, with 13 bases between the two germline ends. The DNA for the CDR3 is TGCGCCAGCAGCCAGGGTTACAGGGTGAATCAGCCCCAGCATTTT. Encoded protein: CASSQGYRVNQPQHF.

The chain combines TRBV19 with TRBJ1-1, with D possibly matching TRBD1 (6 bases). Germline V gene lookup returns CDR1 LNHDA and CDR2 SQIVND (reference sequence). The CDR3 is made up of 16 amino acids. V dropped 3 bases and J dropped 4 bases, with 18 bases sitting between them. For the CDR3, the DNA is TGTGCCAGTAGTATGGATGGGAGGGGGGGTGGCACTGAAGCTTTCTTT. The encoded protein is CASSMDGRGGGTEAFF. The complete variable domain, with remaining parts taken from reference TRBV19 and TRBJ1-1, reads DGGITQSPKYLFRKEGQNVTLSCEQNLNHDAMYWYRQDPGQGLRLIYYSQIVNDFQKGDIAEGYSVSREKKESFPLTVTSAQKNPTAFYLCASSMDGRGGGTEAFFGQGTRLTVV.

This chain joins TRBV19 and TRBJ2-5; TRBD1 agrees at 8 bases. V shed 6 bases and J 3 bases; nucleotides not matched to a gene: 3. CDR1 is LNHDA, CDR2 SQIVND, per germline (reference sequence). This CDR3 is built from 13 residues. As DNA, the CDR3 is TGTGCCAGTAGCCGGGGACAGGAAGAGACCCAGTACTTC. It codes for CASSRGQEETQYF.

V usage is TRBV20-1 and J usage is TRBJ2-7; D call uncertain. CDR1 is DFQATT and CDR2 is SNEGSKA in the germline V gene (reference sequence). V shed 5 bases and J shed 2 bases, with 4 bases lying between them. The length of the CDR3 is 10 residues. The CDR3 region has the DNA TGCAGTGCTGAGACCTACGAGCAGTACTTC. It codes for CSAETYEQYF.

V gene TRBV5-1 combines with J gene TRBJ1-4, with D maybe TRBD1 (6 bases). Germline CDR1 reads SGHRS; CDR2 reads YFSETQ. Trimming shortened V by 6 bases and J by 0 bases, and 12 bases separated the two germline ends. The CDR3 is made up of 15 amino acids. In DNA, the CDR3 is TGCGCCAGCAAAATACAGGGAACAACTAATGAAAAACTGTTTTTT. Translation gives CASKIQGTTNEKLFF.

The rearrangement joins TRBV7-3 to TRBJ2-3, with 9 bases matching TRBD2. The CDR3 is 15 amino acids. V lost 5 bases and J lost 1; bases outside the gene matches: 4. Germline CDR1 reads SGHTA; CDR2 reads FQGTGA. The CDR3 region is CASSRGGAGTDTQYF. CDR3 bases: TGTGCCAGCAGCCGCGGGGGGGCAGGCACAGATACGCAGTATTTT.

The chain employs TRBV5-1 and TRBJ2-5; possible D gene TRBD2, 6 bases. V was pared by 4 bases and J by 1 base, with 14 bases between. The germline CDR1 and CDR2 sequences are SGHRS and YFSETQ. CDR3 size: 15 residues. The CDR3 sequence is CASSAPRGSQETQYF. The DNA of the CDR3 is TGCGCCAGCAGCGCGCCGCGGGGAAGCCAAGAGACCCAGTACTTC.

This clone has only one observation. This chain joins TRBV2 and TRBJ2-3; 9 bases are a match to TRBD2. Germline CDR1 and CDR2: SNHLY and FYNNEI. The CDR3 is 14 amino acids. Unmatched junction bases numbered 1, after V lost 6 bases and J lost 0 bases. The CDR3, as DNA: TGTGCCAGCAGGCTAGCGGGGAGCACAGATACGCAGTATTTT. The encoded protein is CASRLAGSTDTQYF.

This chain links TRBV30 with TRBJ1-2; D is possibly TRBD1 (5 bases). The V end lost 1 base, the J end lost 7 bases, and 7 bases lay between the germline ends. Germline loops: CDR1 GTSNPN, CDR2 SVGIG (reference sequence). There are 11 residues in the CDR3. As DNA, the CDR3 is TGTGCCTGGAGTGAGGGGCGTGGCTACACCTTC. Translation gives CAWSEGRGYTF.

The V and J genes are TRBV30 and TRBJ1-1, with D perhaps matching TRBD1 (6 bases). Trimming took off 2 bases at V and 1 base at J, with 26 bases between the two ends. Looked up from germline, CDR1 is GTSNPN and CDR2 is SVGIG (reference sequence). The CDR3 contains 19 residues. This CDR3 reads CAWSWYRATADRQNTEAFF. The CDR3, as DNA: TGTGCCTGGAGTTGGTATCGTGCAACTGCGGACAGACAGAACACTGAAGCTTTCTTT.

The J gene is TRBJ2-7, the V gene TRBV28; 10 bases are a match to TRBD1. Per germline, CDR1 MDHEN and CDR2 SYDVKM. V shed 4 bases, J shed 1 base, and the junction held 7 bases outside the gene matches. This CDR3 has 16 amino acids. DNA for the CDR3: TGTGCCAGCAGTTCCCGGGACAGGGGAAGGTCCTACGAGCAGTACTTC. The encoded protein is CASSSRDRGRSYEQYF.

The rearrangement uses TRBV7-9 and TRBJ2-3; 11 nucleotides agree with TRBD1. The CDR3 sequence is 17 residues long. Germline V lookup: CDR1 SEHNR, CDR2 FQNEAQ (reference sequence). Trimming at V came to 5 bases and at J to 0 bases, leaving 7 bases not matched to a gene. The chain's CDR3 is CASSPDRTGGSTDTQYF. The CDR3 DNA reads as TGTGCCAGCAGCCCGGATCGGACAGGGGGCAGCACAGATACGCAGTATTTT.

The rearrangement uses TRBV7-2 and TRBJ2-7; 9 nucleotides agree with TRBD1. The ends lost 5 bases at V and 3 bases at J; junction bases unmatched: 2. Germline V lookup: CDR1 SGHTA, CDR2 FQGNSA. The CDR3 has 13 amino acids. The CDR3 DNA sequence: TGTGCCAGCAGCCAGACAGGGGGCTACGAGCAGTACTTC. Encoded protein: CASSQTGGYEQYF.

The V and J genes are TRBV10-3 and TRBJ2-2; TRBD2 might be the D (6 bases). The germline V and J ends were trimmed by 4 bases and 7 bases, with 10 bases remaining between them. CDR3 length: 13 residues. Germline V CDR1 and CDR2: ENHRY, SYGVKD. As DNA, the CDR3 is TGTGCCATCAGTGCCACCGGGGGCGGGGAGCTGTTTTTT. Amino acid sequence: CAISATGGGELFF.

CDR3 in DNA: TGTGCCAGCAGCCAATTAGCAGGGGGCACCGGGGAGCTGTTTTTT. Its protein product is CASSQLAGGTGELFF. This rearrangement joins TRBV14 to TRBJ2-2; 7 nucleotides agree with TRBD1. The CDR3 extends over 15 amino acids. From germline, CDR1 is SGHDN and CDR2 FVKESK. Germline trimming cut 2 bases from V and 4 bases from J; bases unmatched to any gene: 4. Supplemented by reference TRBV14 and TRBJ2-2, the full variable domain reads EAGVTQFPSHSVIEKGQTVTLRCDPISGHDNLYWYRRVMGKEIKFLLHFVKESKQDESGMPNNRFLAERTGGTYSTLKVQPAELEDSGVYFCASSQLAGGTGELFFGEGSRLTVL.